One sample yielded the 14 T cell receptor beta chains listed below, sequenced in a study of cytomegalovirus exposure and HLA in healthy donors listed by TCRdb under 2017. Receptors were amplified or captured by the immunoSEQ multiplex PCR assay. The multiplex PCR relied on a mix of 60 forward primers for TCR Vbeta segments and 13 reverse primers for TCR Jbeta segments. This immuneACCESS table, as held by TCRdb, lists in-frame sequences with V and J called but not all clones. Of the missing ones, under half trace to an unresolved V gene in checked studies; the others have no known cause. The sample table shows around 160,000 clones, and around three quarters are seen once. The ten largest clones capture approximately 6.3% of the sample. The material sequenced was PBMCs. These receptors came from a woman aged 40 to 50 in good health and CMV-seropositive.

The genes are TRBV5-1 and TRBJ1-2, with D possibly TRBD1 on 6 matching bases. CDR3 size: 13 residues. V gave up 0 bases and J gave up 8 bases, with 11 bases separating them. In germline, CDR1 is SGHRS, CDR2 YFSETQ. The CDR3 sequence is CASSLEAGEGYTF. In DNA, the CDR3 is TGCGCCAGCAGCTTGGAGGCAGGGGAGGGCTACACCTTC.

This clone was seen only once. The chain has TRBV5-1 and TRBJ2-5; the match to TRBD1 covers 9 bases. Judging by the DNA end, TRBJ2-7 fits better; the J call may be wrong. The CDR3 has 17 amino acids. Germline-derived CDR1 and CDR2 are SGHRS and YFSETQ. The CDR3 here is CASSLIPPGQGSYEQYF. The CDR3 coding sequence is TGCGCCAGCTCACTCATCCCTCCGGGACAGGGATCCTACGAGCAGTACTTC.

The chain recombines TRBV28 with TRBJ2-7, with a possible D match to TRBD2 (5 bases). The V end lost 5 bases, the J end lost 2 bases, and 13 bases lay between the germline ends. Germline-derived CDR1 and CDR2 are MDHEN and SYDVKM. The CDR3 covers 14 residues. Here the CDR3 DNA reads TGTGCCAGCAGTCCCGGGAATAACCCCTACGAGCAGTACTTC. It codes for CASSPGNNPYEQYF.

The CDR3 nucleotides read TGTGCCAGCAGTTACGCTAGCGGGGGGATCGCAGATACGCAGTATTTT. Protein product: CASSYASGGIADTQYF. The chain uses TRBV6-5 and TRBJ2-3; TRBD2 agrees at 11 bases. This CDR3 spans 16 amino acids. The V segment lost 2 bases and the J segment 4 bases; nucleotides outside the gene matches: 5. CDR1 and CDR2 (germline): MNHEY, SVGAGI.

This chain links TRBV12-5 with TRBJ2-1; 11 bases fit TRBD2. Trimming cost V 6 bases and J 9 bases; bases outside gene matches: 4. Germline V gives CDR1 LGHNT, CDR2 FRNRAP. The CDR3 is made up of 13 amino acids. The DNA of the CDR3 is TGTGCTAGTGGGGCTAGCGGGGGGTCTGAGCAGTTCTTC. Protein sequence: CASGASGGSEQFF.

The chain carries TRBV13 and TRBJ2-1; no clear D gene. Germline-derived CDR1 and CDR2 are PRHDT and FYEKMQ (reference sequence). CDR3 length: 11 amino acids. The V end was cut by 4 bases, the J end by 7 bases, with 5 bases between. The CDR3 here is CASSSRNEQFF. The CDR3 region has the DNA TGTGCCAGCAGCTCCCGGAATGAGCAGTTCTTC.

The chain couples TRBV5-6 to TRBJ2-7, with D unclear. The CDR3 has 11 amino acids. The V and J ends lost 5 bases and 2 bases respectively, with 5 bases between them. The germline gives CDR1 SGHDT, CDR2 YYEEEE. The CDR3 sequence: CASSFAYEQYF. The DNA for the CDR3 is TGTGCCAGCAGTTTCGCCTACGAGCAGTACTTC.

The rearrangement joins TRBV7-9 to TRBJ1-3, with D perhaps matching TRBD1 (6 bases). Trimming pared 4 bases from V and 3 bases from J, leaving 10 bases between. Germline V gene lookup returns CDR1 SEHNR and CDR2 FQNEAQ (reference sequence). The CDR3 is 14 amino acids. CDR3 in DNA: TGTGCCAGCAGCTCGGGGACAAGTGGAAACACCATATATTTT. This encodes CASSSGTSGNTIYF.

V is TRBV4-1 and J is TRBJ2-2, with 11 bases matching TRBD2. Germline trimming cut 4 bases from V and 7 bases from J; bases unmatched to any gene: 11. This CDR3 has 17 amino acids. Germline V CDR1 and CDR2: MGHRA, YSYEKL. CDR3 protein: CASSRVAGGLGGGELFF. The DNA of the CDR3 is TGCGCCAGCAGCCGGGTAGCGGGGGGGCTCGGTGGCGGGGAGCTGTTTTTT.

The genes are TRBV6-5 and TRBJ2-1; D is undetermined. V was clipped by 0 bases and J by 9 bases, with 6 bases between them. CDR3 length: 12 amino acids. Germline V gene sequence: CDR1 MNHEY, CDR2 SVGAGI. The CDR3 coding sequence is TGTGCCAGCAGTTACTCCTATGGTGAGCAGTTCTTC. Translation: CASSYSYGEQFF.

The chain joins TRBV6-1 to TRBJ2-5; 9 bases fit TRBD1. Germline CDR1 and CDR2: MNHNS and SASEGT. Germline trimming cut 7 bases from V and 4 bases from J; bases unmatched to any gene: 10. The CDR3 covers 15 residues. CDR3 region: CASIIRTGVGETQYF. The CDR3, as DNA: TGTGCCAGCATCATTCGGACAGGGGTAGGAGAGACCCAGTACTTC.

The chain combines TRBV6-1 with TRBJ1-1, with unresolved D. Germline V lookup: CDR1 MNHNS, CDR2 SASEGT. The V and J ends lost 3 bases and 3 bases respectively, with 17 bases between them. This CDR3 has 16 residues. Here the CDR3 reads CASSDYQSPLYTEAFF. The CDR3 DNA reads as TGTGCCAGCAGTGATTATCAATCCCCACTCTACACTGAAGCTTTCTTT.

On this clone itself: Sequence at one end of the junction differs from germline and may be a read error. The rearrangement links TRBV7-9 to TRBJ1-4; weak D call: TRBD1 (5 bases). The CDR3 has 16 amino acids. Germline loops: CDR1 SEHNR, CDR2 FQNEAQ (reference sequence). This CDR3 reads CSSSLAGGPTNEKLFF. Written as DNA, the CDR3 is TGTTCCAGCAGCTTAGCGGGGGGACCAACTAATGAAAAACTGTTTTTT.

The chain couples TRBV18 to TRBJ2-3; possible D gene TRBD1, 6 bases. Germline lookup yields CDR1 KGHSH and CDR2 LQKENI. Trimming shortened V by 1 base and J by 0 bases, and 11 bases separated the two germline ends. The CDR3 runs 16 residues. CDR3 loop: CASSPRTVSSTDTQYF. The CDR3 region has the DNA TGTGCCAGCTCACCACGGACAGTTTCTAGCACAGATACGCAGTATTTT. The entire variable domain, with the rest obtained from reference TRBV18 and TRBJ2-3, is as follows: NAGVMQNPRHLVRRRGQEARLRCSPMKGHSHVYWYRQLPEEGLKFMVYLQKENIIDESGMPKERFSAEFPKEGPSILRIQQVVRGDSAAYFCASSPRTVSSTDTQYFGPGTRLTVL.